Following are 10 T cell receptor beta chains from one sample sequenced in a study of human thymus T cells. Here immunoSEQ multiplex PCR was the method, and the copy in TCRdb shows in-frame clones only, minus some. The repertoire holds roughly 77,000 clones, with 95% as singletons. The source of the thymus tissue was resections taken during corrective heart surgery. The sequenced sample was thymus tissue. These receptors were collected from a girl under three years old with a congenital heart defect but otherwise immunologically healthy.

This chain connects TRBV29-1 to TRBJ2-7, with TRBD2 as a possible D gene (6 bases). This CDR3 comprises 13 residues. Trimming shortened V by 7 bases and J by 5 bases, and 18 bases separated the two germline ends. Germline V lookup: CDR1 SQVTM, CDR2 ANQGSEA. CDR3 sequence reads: CSGMGRDRDEQYF. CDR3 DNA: TGCAGCGGGATGGGGCGGGATCGTGACGAGCAGTACTTC.

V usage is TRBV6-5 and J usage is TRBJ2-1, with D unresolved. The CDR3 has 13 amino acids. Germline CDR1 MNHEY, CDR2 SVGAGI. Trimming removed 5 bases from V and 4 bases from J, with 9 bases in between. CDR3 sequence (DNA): TGTGCCAGCAGTCGACCCGGTTACAATGAGCAGTTCTTC. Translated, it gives CASSRPGYNEQFF.

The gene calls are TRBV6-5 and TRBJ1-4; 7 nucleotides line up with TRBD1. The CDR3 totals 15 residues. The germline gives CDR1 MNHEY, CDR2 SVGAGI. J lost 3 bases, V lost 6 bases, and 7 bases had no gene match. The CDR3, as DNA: TGTGCCAGCAGCCAAGGGGGCAGGTCTAATGAAAAACTGTTTTTT. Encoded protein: CASSQGGRSNEKLFF.

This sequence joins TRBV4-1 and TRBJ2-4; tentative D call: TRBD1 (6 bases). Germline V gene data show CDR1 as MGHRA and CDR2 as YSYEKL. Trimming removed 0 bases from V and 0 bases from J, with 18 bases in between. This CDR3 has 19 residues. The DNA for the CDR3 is TGCGCCAGCAGCCAAGAAACGGGACATCCCTTTCTAGCCAAAAACATTCAGTACTTC. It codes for CASSQETGHPFLAKNIQYF.

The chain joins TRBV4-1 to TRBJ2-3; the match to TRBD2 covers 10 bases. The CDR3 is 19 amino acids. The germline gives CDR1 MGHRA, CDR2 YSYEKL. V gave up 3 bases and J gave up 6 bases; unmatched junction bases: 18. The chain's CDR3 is CASSHPPHRAGGPGDTQYF. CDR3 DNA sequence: TGCGCCAGCAGCCACCCCCCGCACCGAGCGGGAGGGCCAGGGGATACGCAGTATTTT.

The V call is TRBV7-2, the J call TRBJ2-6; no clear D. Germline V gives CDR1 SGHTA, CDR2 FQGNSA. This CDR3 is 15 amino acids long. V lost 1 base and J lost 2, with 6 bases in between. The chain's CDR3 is CASSLDGTGANVLTF. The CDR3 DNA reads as TGTGCCAGCAGCTTAGATGGAACTGGGGCCAACGTCCTGACTTTC.

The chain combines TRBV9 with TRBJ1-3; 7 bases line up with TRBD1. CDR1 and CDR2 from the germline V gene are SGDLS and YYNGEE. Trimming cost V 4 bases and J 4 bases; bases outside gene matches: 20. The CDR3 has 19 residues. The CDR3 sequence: CASSPRTGSPSKPGNTIYF. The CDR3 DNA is TGTGCCAGCAGCCCCAGGACAGGCTCCCCCTCTAAACCCGGAAACACCATATATTTT.

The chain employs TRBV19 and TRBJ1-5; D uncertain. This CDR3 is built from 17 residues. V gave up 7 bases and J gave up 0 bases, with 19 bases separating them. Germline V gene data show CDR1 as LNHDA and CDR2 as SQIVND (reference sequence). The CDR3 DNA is TGTGCCAGTATCCGCTCGACCAGTCCCCATAGCAATCAGCCCCAGCATTTT. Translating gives CASIRSTSPHSNQPQHF. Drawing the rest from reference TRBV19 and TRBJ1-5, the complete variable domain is DGGITQSPKYLFRKEGQNVTLSCEQNLNHDAMYWYRQDPGQGLRLIYYSQIVNDFQKGDIAEGYSVSREKKESFPLTVTSAQKNPTAFYLCASIRSTSPHSNQPQHFGDGTRLSIL.

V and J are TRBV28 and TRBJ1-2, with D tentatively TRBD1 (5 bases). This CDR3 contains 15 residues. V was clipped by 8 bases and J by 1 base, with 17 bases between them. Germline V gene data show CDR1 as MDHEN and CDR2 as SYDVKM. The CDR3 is CASRSQKDNNYGYTF. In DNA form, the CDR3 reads TGTGCCAGCCGATCCCAGAAGGACAATAACTATGGCTACACCTTC.

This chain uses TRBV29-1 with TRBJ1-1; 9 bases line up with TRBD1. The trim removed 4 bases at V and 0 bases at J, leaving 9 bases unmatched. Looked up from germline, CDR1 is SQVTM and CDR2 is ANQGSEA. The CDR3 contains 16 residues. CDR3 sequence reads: CSVVGLDRGLNTEAFF. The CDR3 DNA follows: TGCAGCGTTGTTGGGCTGGACAGGGGCCTGAACACTGAAGCTTTCTTT.